Following are 32 T cell receptor beta chains from one sample sequenced in a study of blood T cell repertoires in COVID-19. TCRdb's table, derived via immunoSEQ multiplex PCR, lists solely in-frame clones and lacks some. The table has some 200,000 clones, roughly four fifths seen once. The specimen sequenced was PBMCs or T cells enriched from blood (not recorded which). The receptors stem from a man aged 35 to 55 who had recovered from COVID-19.

V is TRBV9 and J is TRBJ2-3, with TRBD2 identical over 8 bases. The germline gives CDR1 SGDLS, CDR2 YYNGEE. CDR3 size: 14 residues. V was clipped by 4 bases and J by 0 bases; unmatched bases: 1. The CDR3 sequence: CASSSSGSTDTQYF. In DNA form, the CDR3 reads TGTGCCAGCAGCTCTAGCGGGAGCACAGATACGCAGTATTTT.

V is TRBV11-3 and J is TRBJ2-7; D possibly corresponds to TRBD2 (6 bases). The CDR3 runs 15 residues. Germline lookup yields CDR1 SGHNT and CDR2 YENEEA. Trimming removed 1 base from V and 5 bases from J, with 15 bases in between. Written as DNA, the CDR3 is TGTGCCAGCAGCTTAGCAGGTGGCGGGAACCACGAGCAGTACTTC. Amino acid sequence: CASSLAGGGNHEQYF.

The chain employs TRBV5-1 and TRBJ2-2, with D unclear. CDR3 length: 16 residues. Per the germline V gene, CDR1 is SGHRS and CDR2 is YFSETQ. V was pared by 1 base and J by 2 bases, with 12 bases between. The CDR3 protein is CASSLLGQRNTGELFF. DNA of the CDR3: TGCGCCAGCAGCTTGTTGGGCCAGAGAAACACCGGGGAGCTGTTTTTT.

This clone has just a few counts. The chain recombines TRBV30 with TRBJ1-1; no firm D call. The CDR3 runs to 13 residues. V was clipped by 0 bases and J by 4 bases, with 9 bases between them. Germline lookup yields CDR1 GTSNPN and CDR2 SVGIG (reference sequence). CDR3 protein: CAWSVWEGTEAFF. The CDR3 DNA is TGTGCCTGGAGTGTGTGGGAGGGCACTGAAGCTTTCTTT.

J is TRBJ1-2 and V is TRBV7-9, with 7 bases that match TRBD1. The V gene end was trimmed by 5 bases and the J gene end by 4 bases; junction bases not matched to a gene: 4. The germline V gene has CDR1 SEHNR and CDR2 FQNEAQ (reference sequence). This CDR3 is built from 13 residues. The CDR3 loop reads CASSTTGVYGYTF. The CDR3 DNA is TGTGCCAGCAGCACTACAGGGGTCTATGGCTACACCTTC.

The chain recombines TRBV5-1 with TRBJ1-1, with D uncertain. Germline CDR1 reads SGHRS; CDR2 reads YFSETQ. The V gene lost 4 bases and the J gene lost 0 bases, with 19 bases spanning the gap. The length of the CDR3 is 17 residues. CDR3 loop: CASSPNPGSIMNTEAFF. The DNA for the CDR3 is TGCGCCAGCAGCCCAAACCCGGGAAGCATTATGAACACTGAAGCTTTCTTT.

This clone has just a few counts. The V gene is TRBV4-3, the J gene TRBJ2-2; D gene uncertain. V was cut by 0 bases and J by 4 bases, with 9 bases left in between. The CDR3 consists of 15 residues. Germline V gene sequence: CDR1 LGHNA, CDR2 YSLEER. The CDR3 sequence is CASSQELSSTGELFF. The CDR3 DNA reads as TGCGCCAGCAGCCAAGAATTGAGCTCCACCGGGGAGCTGTTTTTT.

The V and J genes are TRBV11-2 and TRBJ2-1; a possible D gene is TRBD1 (6 bases). The length of the CDR3 is 14 residues. Looked up from germline, CDR1 is SGHAT and CDR2 is FQNNGV. The V end was cut by 3 bases, the J end by 14 bases, with 20 bases between. CDR3 in amino acids: CASSFGDRNSFKFF. The CDR3 DNA reads as TGTGCCAGCAGCTTCGGAGACAGGAATTCCTTCAAGTTCTTC.

This clone was recorded once. The J gene is TRBJ1-2, the V gene TRBV19, with D perhaps TRBD1 (6 bases). This CDR3 comprises 11 residues. V lost 4 bases to trimming and J lost 10 bases, with 10 bases between them. Germline V gene data show CDR1 as LNHDA and CDR2 as SQIVND (reference sequence). The CDR3, as DNA: TGTGCCAGTAGTAACAGGGTTGTCTACACCTTC. The encoded protein is CASSNRVVYTF.

The chain carries TRBV7-8 and TRBJ1-2; the D gene is possibly TRBD1 (5 bases). Deletions cut 5 bases from V and 4 bases from J, with 23 bases between. CDR3 length: 17 amino acids. The germline CDR1 and CDR2 sequences are SGHVS and FQNEAQ. This CDR3 is CASSPTAGSGALYGYTF. As DNA, the CDR3 is TGTGCCAGCAGCCCAACGGCCGGGTCTGGGGCTCTCTATGGCTACACCTTC.

This chain links TRBV7-8 with TRBJ2-1, with 8 positions matching TRBD2. The length of the CDR3 is 15 residues. Germline CDR1 and CDR2: SGHVS and FQNEAQ. With 3 bases clipped from V and 7 bases from J, the junction kept 8 bases outside the gene matches. The CDR3 protein is CASSLISGNVNEQFF. The CDR3 DNA sequence: TGTGCCAGCAGCTTGATTAGCGGGAATGTAAATGAGCAGTTCTTC.

The V call is TRBV19, the J call TRBJ1-1; 10 nucleotides match TRBD1. With V trimmed by 5 bases and J by 3 bases, 9 bases remained unmatched. The V gene's germline CDR1 is LNHDA and CDR2 SQIVND (reference sequence). The CDR3 has 16 amino acids. In nucleotides, the CDR3 is TGTGCCAGTAGTTCCCGGGACAGGGGACAGGACACTGAAGCTTTCTTT. Translating it yields CASSSRDRGQDTEAFF.

This clone was observed a handful of times. The chain combines TRBV10-3 with TRBJ2-3, with 7 bases matching TRBD1. The CDR3 consists of 14 residues. Germline-derived CDR1 and CDR2 are ENHRY and SYGVKD. The ends lost 6 bases at V and 0 bases at J; junction bases unmatched: 3. CDR3 in amino acids: CAISRDSSTDTQYF. The CDR3 DNA reads as TGTGCCATCAGCCGGGACAGTAGCACAGATACGCAGTATTTT.

The CDR3 coding sequence is TGTGCCAGCTCATATACGACAGAGACCGGGGAGCTGTTTTTT. This sequence encodes CASSYTTETGELFF. V is TRBV18 and J is TRBJ2-2; D might be TRBD1 (5 bases). Per the germline V gene, CDR1 is KGHSH and CDR2 is LQKENI. Trimming left V 5 bases short and J 5 bases short, with 12 bases between. This CDR3 comprises 14 residues.

The V call is TRBV7-2, the J call TRBJ2-1; 13 bases fit TRBD2. Germline CDR1 reads SGHTA; CDR2 reads FQGNSA. Germline trimming cut 6 bases from V and 5 bases from J; bases unmatched to any gene: 4. CDR3 length: 15 amino acids. The CDR3, as DNA: TGTGCCAGCAGGAGGACTAGCGGGAGCGACAATGAGCAGTTCTTC. This encodes CASRRTSGSDNEQFF.

The V gene is TRBV7-3, the J gene TRBJ2-1; TRBD2 matches 13 bases. The germline V gene has CDR1 SGHTA and CDR2 FQGTGA. The CDR3 is made up of 15 amino acids. V shed 5 bases, J shed 10 bases, and the junction held 8 bases outside the gene matches. The CDR3 protein is CASSPRLAGGQEQFF. DNA for the CDR3: TGTGCCAGCAGCCCTAGACTAGCGGGAGGTCAAGAGCAGTTCTTC.

This sequence joins TRBV7-6 and TRBJ1-1; 9 bases agree with TRBD1. Germline V lookup: CDR1 SGHVS, CDR2 FNYEAQ. The CDR3 loop spans 16 amino acids. V trimming: 3 bases; J trimming: 4 bases; junction bases outside the gene matches: 9. DNA for the CDR3: TGTGCCAGCAGCTTGGGACAGGGTGGCCTTATCACTGAAGCTTTCTTT. Translating it yields CASSLGQGGLITEAFF.

The chain is built from TRBV5-1 and TRBJ2-7; 8 bases are a match to TRBD1. CDR1 is SGHRS and CDR2 is YFSETQ in the germline V gene. CDR3 length equals 13 residues. With V trimmed by 2 bases and J by 7 bases, 5 bases remained unmatched. The chain's CDR3 is CASSFGQGGEQYV. Here the CDR3 DNA reads TGCGCCAGCAGCTTCGGACAGGGTGGAGAGCAGTACGTC.

The V and J genes are TRBV6-4 and TRBJ2-1, with 13 bases aligning to TRBD2. V dropped 9 bases and J dropped 8; count of bases not matched to a gene: 4. Looked up from germline, CDR1 is MRHNA and CDR2 is SNTAGT. The length of the CDR3 is 13 residues. The CDR3 DNA follows: TGTGCCAGAGGACTAGCGGGAGTGTATGAGCAGTTCTTC. It encodes CARGLAGVYEQFF.

Notes on this clone: The sample carries other DNA sequences with the same CDR3. The rearrangement joins TRBV19 to TRBJ2-1, with a weak D call TRBD2 (5 bases). CDR1 and CDR2 from the germline V gene are LNHDA and SQIVND (reference sequence). The CDR3 is 13 amino acids. V was shortened by 3 bases and J by 4 bases, with 7 bases between the two germline ends. The CDR3 here is CASSIREYNEQFF. The CDR3 nucleotides are TGTGCCAGTAGTATTCGGGAATACAATGAGCAGTTCTTC.

This chain connects TRBV4-3 to TRBJ2-1, with TRBD2 identical over 11 bases. The trim removed 6 bases at V and 5 bases at J, leaving 6 bases unmatched. The germline gives CDR1 LGHNA, CDR2 YSLEER. The CDR3 length is 15 residues. CDR3: CASSSGTSGHNEQFF. CDR3 DNA: TGCGCCAGCAGTTCCGGGACTAGCGGTCACAATGAGCAGTTCTTC.

This chain joins TRBV9 and TRBJ2-3; D remains unclear. The CDR3 extends over 14 amino acids. Germline V gene lookup returns CDR1 SGDLS and CDR2 YYNGEE. V dropped 0 bases and J dropped 1 base, with 6 bases sitting between them. The chain's CDR3 is CASSVGRRTDTQYF. The CDR3, as DNA: TGTGCCAGCAGCGTAGGCAGGCGCACAGATACGCAGTATTTT.

The chain links TRBV6-5 to TRBJ2-5, with D perhaps matching TRBD1 (5 bases). Germline V gene data show CDR1 as MNHEY and CDR2 as SVGAGI. Trimming pared 0 bases from V and 5 bases from J, leaving 7 bases between. This CDR3 spans 13 amino acids. CDR3 sequence: CASSYSSGETQYF. DNA for the CDR3: TGTGCCAGCAGTTACTCGTCAGGGGAGACCCAGTACTTC.

The V gene is TRBV19, the J gene TRBJ2-1; TRBD2 might be the D (6 bases). This CDR3 is built from 16 residues. Germline CDR1 reads LNHDA; CDR2 reads SQIVND (reference sequence). V gave up 7 bases and J gave up 2 bases, with 18 bases separating them. This chain's CDR3 is CASTGGRRGTYNEQFF. Written as DNA, the CDR3 is TGTGCCAGTACTGGGGGGAGGAGGGGTACCTACAATGAGCAGTTCTTC.

This chain connects TRBV5-1 to TRBJ2-1, with 10 nucleotides matching TRBD2. The CDR3 contains 16 residues. The germline V gene has CDR1 SGHRS and CDR2 YFSETQ. The V and J ends lost 4 bases and 6 bases, in that order; junction bases with no gene match: 10. CDR3 loop: CASSALGTSAGNEQFF. CDR3 nucleotides: TGCGCCAGCAGCGCATTGGGGACTAGCGCTGGCAATGAGCAGTTCTTC.

This clone was seen a few times. The CDR3 DNA sequence: TGTGCCAGCTCCTTCGGACAGGCATCCACCGAAGCTTTCTTT. It yields the protein CASSFGQASTEAFF. The V and J genes are TRBV18 and TRBJ1-1, with 7 bases that match TRBD1. There are 14 residues in the CDR3. Germline CDR1 and CDR2: KGHSH and LQKENI. Germline trimming cut 6 bases from V and 8 bases from J; bases unmatched to any gene: 12.

In DNA, the CDR3 is TGTGCCAGCAGTGGGATCACAGGGACCATGAACACTGAAGCTTTCTTT. Translation: CASSGITGTMNTEAFF. The chain joins TRBV2 to TRBJ1-1; tentatively, D is TRBD1 (6 bases). The V end was cut by 4 bases, the J end by 0 bases, with 15 bases between. CDR1 SNHLY and CDR2 FYNNEI come from the germline V gene. The CDR3 loop spans 16 amino acids.

The chain employs TRBV12-5 and TRBJ2-3, with TRBD2 matching 12 bases. This CDR3 is built from 17 residues. V gave up 6 bases and J gave up 5 bases; unmatched junction bases: 12. Germline loops: CDR1 LGHNT, CDR2 FRNRAP. CDR3 sequence (DNA): TGTGCTAGTGGCACCCCCCGGACTAGCGGGACGAGAGATACGCAGTATTTT. Translated, it gives CASGTPRTSGTRDTQYF.

The chain couples TRBV4-2 to TRBJ1-6; D uncertain. The length of the CDR3 is 18 residues. The V end lost 1 base, the J end lost 1 base, and 14 bases lay between the germline ends. Germline V CDR1 and CDR2: LGHNA, YNFKEQ. CDR3 amino acids: CASSQGSGLGSYNSPLHF. For the CDR3, the DNA is TGTGCCAGCAGCCAAGGATCGGGTCTCGGTTCCTATAATTCACCCCTCCACTTT.

The genes are TRBV7-3 and TRBJ1-2; 9 nucleotides align to TRBD1. V trimming: 4 bases; J trimming: 3 bases; junction bases outside the gene matches: 6. Germline CDR1 SGHTA, CDR2 FQGTGA. The CDR3 consists of 15 residues. The CDR3 spells CASSSYRGQDYGYTF. The DNA of the CDR3 is TGTGCCAGCAGCTCCTACAGGGGGCAGGACTATGGCTACACCTTC.

The chain is built from TRBV5-1 and TRBJ2-1; D gene ambiguous. The CDR3 is made up of 17 amino acids. Germline-derived CDR1 and CDR2 are SGHRS and YFSETQ. Between the trimmed V and J ends, which lost 0 bases and 0 bases, there was a span of 13 bases. This CDR3 is CASSLGPIASSYNEQFF. The CDR3 DNA sequence: TGCGCCAGCAGCTTGGGCCCTATAGCTAGCTCCTACAATGAGCAGTTCTTC.

The rearrangement links TRBV7-9 to TRBJ1-1; 8 bases agree with TRBD1. Germline V gene data show CDR1 as SEHNR and CDR2 as FQNEAQ (reference sequence). Germline trimming cut 1 base from V and 8 bases from J; bases unmatched to any gene: 9. The CDR3 loop spans 15 amino acids. CDR3 nucleotides: TGTGCCAGCAGCTTAGGGTTGATGACAGGGGAAGAAGCTTTCTTT. Amino acid sequence: CASSLGLMTGEEAFF.